This T cell receptor beta chain originates from a study of blood T cell repertoires in COVID-19. Background on the study: The origin of the acute and convalescent COVID-19 samples was the United States, Italy and Spain. T cells, B-cell-depleted T cells, or PBMCs supplied cDNA or gDNA.

Under the authors' procedure: By means of reference gene primer amplification, nucleated cell counts were estimated. Assay used: immunoSEQ multiplex PCR; TCRdb lists only in-frame clones, some missing. V and J calls and clone size are given by that table; D and trimming were obtained from the DNA. The profile covers around 13,000 clones, with about 80% appearing a single time and 20% to 25% taken by the ten largest. V was shortened by 0 bases and J by 6 bases, with 15 bases between the two germline ends. Germline-derived CDR1 and CDR2 are LGHNA and YNFKEQ. This CDR3 region has 16 residues. The sequenced sample consisted of peripheral blood. This sequence was found in a man aged 35 to 55 with active or convalescent COVID-19. The chain joins TRBV4-2 to TRBJ1-5; no reliable D call. The CDR3 sequence: CASSQDFVGAGQPQHF. Written as DNA, the CDR3 is TGTGCCAGCAGCCAAGATTTCGTAGGAGCTGGTCAGCCCCAGCATTTT.